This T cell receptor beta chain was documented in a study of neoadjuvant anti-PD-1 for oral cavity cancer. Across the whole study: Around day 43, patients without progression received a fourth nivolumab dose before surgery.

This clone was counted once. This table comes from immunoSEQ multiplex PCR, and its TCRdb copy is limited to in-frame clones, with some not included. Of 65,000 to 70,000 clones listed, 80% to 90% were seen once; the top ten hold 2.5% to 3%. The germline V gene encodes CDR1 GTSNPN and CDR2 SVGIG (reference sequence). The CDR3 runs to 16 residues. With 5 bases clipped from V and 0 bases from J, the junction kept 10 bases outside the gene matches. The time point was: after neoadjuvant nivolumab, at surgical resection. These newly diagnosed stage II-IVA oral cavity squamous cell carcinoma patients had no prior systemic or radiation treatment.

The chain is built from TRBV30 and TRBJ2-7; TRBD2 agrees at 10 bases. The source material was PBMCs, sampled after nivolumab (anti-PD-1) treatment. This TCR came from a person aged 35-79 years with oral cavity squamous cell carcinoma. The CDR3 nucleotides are TGTGCCTGGCGTCCGGGACTAGCGCCCAGCTCCTACGAGCAGTACTTC. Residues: CAWRPGLAPSSYEQYF. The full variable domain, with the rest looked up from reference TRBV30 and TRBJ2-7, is SQTIHQWPATLVQPVGSPLSLECTVEGTSNPNLYWYRQAAGRGLQLLFYSVGIGQISSEVPQNLSASRPQDRQFILSSKKLLLSDSGFYLCAWRPGLAPSSYEQYFGPGTRLTVT.